These 19 T cell receptor beta chains share one sample of origin, sequenced in a study of CD8+CD57+ T cells in acquired aplastic anemia. Genomic DNA provided the template from which TCR beta VDJ and CDR3 profiles were obtained. Via MiXCR, TCRdb re-called the reads, giving one row per CDR3 protein. Here the sample spans fewer than 300,000 distinct CDR3 sequences, approximately 80% being singletons. CD8+CD57+ cell expansion had been shown by flow cytometry in patients chosen for sequencing. Sequencing input: sorted CD4+, CD8+, or CD8+CD57+ T cells (not recorded which) from PBMCs. These receptors were taken from a human donor with aplastic anemia.

With respect to this clonotype: Since the CDR3 does not end with the conserved phenylalanine or tryptophan, this likely comes from a read error. It is unclear where the CDR3 begins or ends on the DNA, so no DNA is shown, and the CDR3 is as TCRdb lists it. The rearrangement joins TRBV7-9 to TRBJ2-3; the table's TRBD2 call for D was not verified on the DNA. The CDR3 adds up to 13 amino acids, both ends counted. The germline V gene encodes CDR1 SEHNR and CDR2 FQNEAQ (reference sequence). The CDR3 region is CASSLGGQPTPDT.

This chain links TRBV9 with TRBJ1-1; D possibly corresponds to TRBD1 (5 bases). The CDR3 is 15 amino acids. Germline-derived CDR1 and CDR2 are SGDLS and YYNGEE. V was shortened by 4 bases and J by 4 bases, with 17 bases between the two germline ends. CDR3 in amino acids: CASSSELAGRTEAFF. The CDR3 nucleotides are TGTGCCAGCAGCTCAGAGCTGGCAGGGCGCACTGAAGCTTTCTTT.

In nucleotides, the CDR3 is TGTGCCAGCAGTTGGACAGGGACTTGGGGAGATGCGCAGTTCTTC. Protein product: CASSWTGTWGDAQFF. This chain links TRBV7-3 with TRBJ2-1; 8 bases match TRBD1. The CDR3 contains 15 residues. Looked up from germline, CDR1 is SGHTA and CDR2 is FQGTGA. V was clipped by 6 bases and J by 12 bases; unmatched bases: 16.

In regard to this clonotype: The junction departs from the called germline gene at one end, perhaps through a read error. V and J are TRBV7-3 and TRBJ2-7; D gene ambiguous. Looked up from germline, CDR1 is SGHTA and CDR2 is FQGTGA. This CDR3 comprises 14 residues. This chain's CDR3 is CATSSDTDGSEQYF. CDR3 DNA sequence: TGTGCCACCAGCAGTGATACGGACGGGTCCGAGCAGTACTTC.

This clonotype is a singleton in its sample. V gene TRBV2 combines with J gene TRBJ2-3, with D perhaps matching TRBD1 or TRBD2 (5 bases each). CDR1 and CDR2 from the germline V gene are SNHLY and FYNNEI. CDR3 size: 13 residues. CDR3 DNA sequence: TGTGGCGTCGGGGACGAGAGCACAGATACGCAGTATTTT. Its translation is CGVGDESTDTQYF.

This chain uses TRBV5-1 with TRBJ2-3; TRBD1 aligns across 8 bases. J lost 7 bases, V lost 9 bases, and 13 bases had no gene match. The V gene's germline CDR1 is SGHRS and CDR2 YFSETQ. The CDR3 contains 14 residues. Here the CDR3 DNA reads TGCGCCACCAGACAGGGGATGGGCGAGCATACGCAGTATTTT. Translated, it gives CATRQGMGEHTQYF.

Comment on this clonotype: One end of the junction fails to match germline, which may point to a read error. The genes are TRBV7-8 and TRBJ2-3; 7 bases fit TRBD2. Germline lookup yields CDR1 SGHVS and CDR2 FQNEAQ. This CDR3 comprises 13 residues. The CDR3 reads CASSLTSATGEFF. Written as DNA, the CDR3 is TGTGCCAGCAGTCTAACTAGCGCAACCGGGGAGTTTTTT.

This clonotype was observed a handful of times. Sequence at one end of the junction differs from germline and may be a read error. The CDR3 loop reads CASSVEDYPLVHTF. In DNA, the CDR3 is TGTGCCAGCAGCGTAGAGGACTATCCCCTGGTGCACACTTTT. This chain links TRBV9 with TRBJ2-3, with a possible D match to TRBD2 (6 bases). The CDR3 has 14 amino acids. Germline-derived CDR1 and CDR2 are SGDLS and YYNGEE.

The chain joins TRBV7-9 to TRBJ1-2; D is possibly TRBD1 (6 bases). Germline CDR1 reads SEHNR; CDR2 reads FQNEAQ (reference sequence). CDR3 size: 15 residues. V lost 3 bases to trimming and J lost 10 bases, with 21 bases between them. The CDR3 loop reads CASSFTGSGGNDYTF. The CDR3 bases are TGTGCCAGCAGCTTTACAGGGAGCGGGGGGAACGACTACACCTTC.

V usage is TRBV7-6 and J usage is TRBJ2-5, with unresolved D. This CDR3 has 15 residues. V was shortened by 3 bases and J by 14 bases, with 25 bases between the two germline ends. Germline CDR1 SGHVS, CDR2 FNYEAQ. The CDR3 DNA sequence: TGTGCCAGCAGCTTGAGTGCCTCTAATTCACCCCTCCACTACTTC. It encodes CASSLSASNSPLHYF.

The chain links TRBV9 to TRBJ2-3, with 7 bases fitting TRBD2. CDR3 length: 14 residues. Unmatched junction bases numbered 14, after V lost 3 bases and J lost 13 bases. CDR1 SGDLS and CDR2 YYNGEE come from the germline V gene. The CDR3 protein is CASSGEGGPDSKYF. The CDR3, as DNA: TGTGCCAGCAGCGGGGAGGGAGGACCCGATTCGAAGTATTTT.

The chain has TRBV7-9 and TRBJ1-4; D gene ambiguous. Trimming removed 5 bases at V and 12 bases at J, with 22 bases between. The CDR3 runs 15 residues. The germline CDR1 and CDR2 sequences are SEHNR and FQNEAQ (reference sequence). CDR3 sequence reads: CASSPRIGLNAELFF. CDR3 DNA: TGTGCCAGCAGCCCCCGGATAGGACTTAACGCTGAACTGTTTTTT.

Note on this clonotype: This likely comes from a read error, as the CDR3 has no conserved phenylalanine or tryptophan at its end. The DNA is omitted, as the CDR3 cannot be located on it reliably, and the CDR3 follows TCRdb's listing. The chain carries TRBV7-3 and TRBJ2-3. Inclusive of both ends, the CDR3 amounts to 13 amino acids. The V gene's germline CDR1 is SGHTA and CDR2 FQGTGA. The CDR3 reads CASSFASAMSSYL.

Here the CDR3 reads CASSLDRSAPTGSFF. The CDR3 DNA reads as TGTGCCAGCAGCTTGGATAGGAGTGCGCCTACGGGCAGTTTCTTT. V and J are TRBV7-2 and TRBJ1-1, with D unresolved. Germline assignment: CDR1 SGHTA and CDR2 FQGNSA. V lost 3 bases and J 13 bases, leaving 24 bases between the germline ends. The CDR3 contains 15 residues.

The rearrangement links TRBV7-8 to TRBJ2-7; D remains ambiguous. Germline-derived CDR1 and CDR2 are SGHVS and FQNEAQ. The ends were cut back, 5 bases at V and 5 bases at J, with 19 bases in the middle. The CDR3 has 15 residues. This chain's CDR3 is CASSELHPLLDEQYF. CDR3 nucleotide sequence: TGTGCCAGCAGCGAGCTACACCCCCTACTCGACGAGCAGTACTTC. The entire variable domain, with the rest obtained from reference TRBV7-8 and TRBJ2-7, is as follows: GAGVSQSPRYKVAKRGQDVALRCDPISGHVSLFWYQQALGQGPEFLTYFQNEAQLDKSGLPSDRFFAERPEGSVSTLKIQRTQQEDSAVYLCASSELHPLLDEQYFGPGTRLTVT.

This chain links TRBV5-1 with TRBJ1-6; D possibly corresponds to TRBD1 (6 bases). The CDR3 consists of 13 residues. Germline-derived CDR1 and CDR2 are SGHRS and YFSETQ. Deletions cut 4 bases from V and 10 bases from J, with 12 bases between. This chain's CDR3 is CASSMNRDSPLHF. In DNA form, the CDR3 reads TGCGCCAGCAGCATGAACAGGGACTCACCCCTCCACTTT.

On this clonotype itself: A read error is likely, as this CDR3 ends without the conserved phenylalanine or tryptophan. The DNA is omitted, as the CDR3 cannot be located on it reliably, and the CDR3 follows TCRdb's listing. V and J are TRBV2 and TRBJ2-1; the tabulated D call, TRBD2, remains unverified against the DNA. The CDR3 is 16 amino acids in total, end residues counted. CDR1 is SNHLY and CDR2 is FYNNEI in the germline V gene. CDR3 protein: CASSPKRGKGHDKPPL.

The rearrangement uses TRBV7-8 and TRBJ1-6; D is possibly TRBD1 (5 bases). Trimming pared 0 bases from V and 19 bases from J, leaving 22 bases between. Germline CDR1 and CDR2: SGHVS and FQNEAQ. This CDR3 is built from 15 residues. The CDR3 protein is CASSLAGGANSQYHF. The CDR3 nucleotides are TGTGCCAGCAGCTTAGCGGGAGGGGCTAATTCGCAGTATCACTTT. The variable domain in full, completed from reference TRBV7-8 and TRBJ1-6, reads GAGVSQSPRYKVAKRGQDVALRCDPISGHVSLFWYQQALGQGPEFLTYFQNEAQLDKSGLPSDRFFAERPEGSVSTLKIQRTQQEDSAVYLCASSLAGGANSQYHFGNGTRLTVT.

The chain has TRBV20-1 and TRBJ2-5; D is perhaps TRBD2 (6 bases). CDR1 is DFQATT, CDR2 SNEGSKA, per germline (reference sequence). Deletions cut 3 bases from V and 1 base from J, with 9 bases between. This CDR3 spans 13 amino acids. CDR3 in DNA: TGCAGTGCTAGGCGGGACTTCCAAGAGACCCAGTACTTC. This codes for CSARRDFQETQYF.